The entry below describes one T cell receptor beta chain. The target antigen is unknown. The data belong to a study of T cells in Graves' hyperthyroidism and ophthalmopathy. Broader study findings: Researchers found most expanded thyroid clonotypes above 0.001 in blood as well.

Stable Graves' hyperthyroidism meant no ophthalmopathy progression within 18 months. Patients with uncontrolled infections, other autoimmune diseases, pregnancy or lactation were excluded. Using 10 ml of fresh peripheral blood, PBMCs were prepared. The source material, RNA transcripts, was used to amplify TCR beta CDR3 regions. TCR CDR3 regions were first amplified by RT-PCR with HTBI primers. One entry per CDR3 protein results from TCRdb running MiXCR on the multiplex PCR reads. The table has about 590,000 distinct CDR3 sequences, 15% to 18% seen once. Germline loops: CDR1 LGHDT, CDR2 YNNKEL (reference sequence). The CDR3 contains 12 residues. V dropped 5 bases and J dropped 7 bases, with 10 bases sitting between them.

The sample was blood. The receptor's source is a woman in her twenties or thirties with Graves' hyperthyroidism. The chain joins TRBV3-1 to TRBJ2-3, with a possible D match to TRBD2 (5 bases). The CDR3 nucleotides are TGTGCCAGCAGCACCCCCGGGAATACGCAGTATTTT. Translated, it gives CASSTPGNTQYF.